Sequencing of this T cell receptor (beta chain) was carried out in a study of blood T cell repertoires in COVID-19. About the research overall: Samples of COVID-19 (acute and convalescent) were obtained from the United States, Italy and Spain. Sources were T cells, B-cell-depleted T cells, or PBMCs; the material itself was cDNA or gDNA.

As handled by the study authors: The authors estimated nucleated cell counts from reference gene primer amplification. Clones were sequenced by immunoSEQ multiplex PCR, and TCRdb holds only the in-frame ones, with some missing. That table supplies the V and J calls and clone size; D and trimming were determined from the DNA. The sample lists 95,000 to 120,000 clones, roughly 84% occurring once. The CDR3 runs 13 residues. The germline V gene has CDR1 SGHAT and CDR2 FQNNGV. Between the trimmed V and J ends, which lost 1 base and 5 bases, there was a span of 7 bases. In this sample, this clone turned up a few times.

Sequencing was done on a sample of peripheral blood. This receptor was identified in a man between 35 and 55 years old with acute or convalescent COVID-19. The V and J genes are TRBV11-2 and TRBJ2-3; D not resolved. CDR3 nucleotide sequence: TGTGCCAGCAGCTTAGCTCCCGGAGATACGCAGTATTTT. It is translated as CASSLAPGDTQYF.